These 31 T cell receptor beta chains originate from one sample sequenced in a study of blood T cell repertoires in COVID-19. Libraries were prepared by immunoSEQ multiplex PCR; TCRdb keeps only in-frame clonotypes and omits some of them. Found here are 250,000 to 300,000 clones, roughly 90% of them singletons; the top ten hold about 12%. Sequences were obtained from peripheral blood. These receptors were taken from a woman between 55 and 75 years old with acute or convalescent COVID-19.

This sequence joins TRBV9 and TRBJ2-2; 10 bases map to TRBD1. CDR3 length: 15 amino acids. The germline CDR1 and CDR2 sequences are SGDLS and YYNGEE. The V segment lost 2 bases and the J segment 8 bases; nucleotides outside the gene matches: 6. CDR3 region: CASSVLTGGEGELFF. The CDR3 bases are TGTGCCAGCAGCGTTTTGACAGGGGGCGAAGGGGAGCTGTTTTTT.

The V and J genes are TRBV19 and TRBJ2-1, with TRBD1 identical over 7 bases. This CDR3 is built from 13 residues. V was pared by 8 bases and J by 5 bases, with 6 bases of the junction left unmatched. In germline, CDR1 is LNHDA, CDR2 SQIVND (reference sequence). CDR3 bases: TGTGCCAGTCGACAGGGAAGTCACAATGAGCAGTTCTTC. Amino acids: CASRQGSHNEQFF.

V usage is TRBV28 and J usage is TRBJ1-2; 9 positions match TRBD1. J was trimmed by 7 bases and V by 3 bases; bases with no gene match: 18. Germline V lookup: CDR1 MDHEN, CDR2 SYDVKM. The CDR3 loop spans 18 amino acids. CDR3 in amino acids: CASSFGPGQGQQWRGYTF. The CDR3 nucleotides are TGTGCCAGCAGTTTTGGCCCGGGACAGGGCCAACAGTGGCGTGGCTACACCTTC.

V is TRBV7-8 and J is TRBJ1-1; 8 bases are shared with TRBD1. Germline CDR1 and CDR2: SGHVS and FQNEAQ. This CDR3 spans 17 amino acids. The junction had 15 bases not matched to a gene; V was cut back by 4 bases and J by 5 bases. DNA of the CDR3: TGTGCCAGCAGCTCAAAGGCCAGGGGGCTTATGTATACTGAAGCTTTCTTT. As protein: CASSSKARGLMYTEAFF.

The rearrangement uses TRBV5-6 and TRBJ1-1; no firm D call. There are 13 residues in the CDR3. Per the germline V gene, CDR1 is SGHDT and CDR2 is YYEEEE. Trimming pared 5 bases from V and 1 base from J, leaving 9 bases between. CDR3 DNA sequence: TGTGCCAGCAGTTCGGACTCGAACACTGAAGCTTTCTTT. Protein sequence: CASSSDSNTEAFF.

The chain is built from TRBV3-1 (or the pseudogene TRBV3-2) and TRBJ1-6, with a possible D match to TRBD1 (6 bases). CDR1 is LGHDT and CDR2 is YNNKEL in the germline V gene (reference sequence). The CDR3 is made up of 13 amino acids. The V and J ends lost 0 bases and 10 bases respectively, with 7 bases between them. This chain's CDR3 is CASSQEGGSPLHF. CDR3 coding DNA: TGTGCCAGCAGCCAAGAAGGGGGATCACCCCTCCACTTT.

The CDR3 DNA follows: TGTGCCAGCAGCCCCCCTAGCGGCTACGAGCAGTACTTC. It encodes CASSPPSGYEQYF. The chain employs TRBV5-6 and TRBJ2-7; 7 nucleotides line up with TRBD2. CDR3 length: 13 amino acids. Germline CDR1 reads SGHDT; CDR2 reads YYEEEE. J gave up 3 bases and V 4 bases, and 4 bases lay outside the gene matches.

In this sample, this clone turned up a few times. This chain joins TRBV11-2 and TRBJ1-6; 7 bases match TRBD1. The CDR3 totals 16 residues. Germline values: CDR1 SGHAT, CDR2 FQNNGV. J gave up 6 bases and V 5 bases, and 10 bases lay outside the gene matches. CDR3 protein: CASSATPAGGNSPLHF. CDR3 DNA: TGTGCCAGCAGCGCCACCCCGGCAGGGGGTAATTCACCCCTCCACTTT.

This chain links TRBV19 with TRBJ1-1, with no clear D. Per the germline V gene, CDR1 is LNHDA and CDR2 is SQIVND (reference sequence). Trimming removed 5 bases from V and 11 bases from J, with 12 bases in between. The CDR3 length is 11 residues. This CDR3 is CASSLAVIAFF. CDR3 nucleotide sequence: TGTGCCAGTAGTCTCGCGGTAATCGCTTTCTTT.

Here the CDR3 DNA reads TGTGCCAGCAGCCAAGATCTCCGGACAGGCTACGAGCAGTACTTC. It translates to CASSQDLRTGYEQYF. V is TRBV3-1 (or the pseudogene TRBV3-2) and J is TRBJ2-7; 7 bases fit TRBD1. The trim removed 0 bases at V and 3 bases at J, leaving 5 bases unmatched. CDR1 is LGHDT and CDR2 is YNNKEL in the germline V gene (reference sequence). The CDR3 runs 15 residues.

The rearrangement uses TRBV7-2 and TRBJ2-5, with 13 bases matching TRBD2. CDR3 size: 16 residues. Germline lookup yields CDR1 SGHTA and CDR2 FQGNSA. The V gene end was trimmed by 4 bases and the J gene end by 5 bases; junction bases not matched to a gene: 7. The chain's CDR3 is CASSSRTSGRGETQYF. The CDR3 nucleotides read TGTGCCAGCAGCTCCCGGACTAGCGGGAGAGGGGAGACCCAGTACTTC.

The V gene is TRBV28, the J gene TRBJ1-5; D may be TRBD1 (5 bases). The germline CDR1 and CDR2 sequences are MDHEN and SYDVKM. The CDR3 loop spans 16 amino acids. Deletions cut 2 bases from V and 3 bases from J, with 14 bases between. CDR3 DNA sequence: TGTGCCAGCAGTTTAGCGGCAGGGTCAAACAATCAGCCCCAGCATTTT. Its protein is CASSLAAGSNNQPQHF.

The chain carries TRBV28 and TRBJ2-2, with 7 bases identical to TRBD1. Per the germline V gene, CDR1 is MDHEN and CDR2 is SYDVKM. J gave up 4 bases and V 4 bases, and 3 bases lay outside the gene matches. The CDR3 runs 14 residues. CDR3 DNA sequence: TGTGCCAGCAGTTCAGGGGGTAGCACCGGGGAGCTGTTTTTT. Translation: CASSSGGSTGELFF.

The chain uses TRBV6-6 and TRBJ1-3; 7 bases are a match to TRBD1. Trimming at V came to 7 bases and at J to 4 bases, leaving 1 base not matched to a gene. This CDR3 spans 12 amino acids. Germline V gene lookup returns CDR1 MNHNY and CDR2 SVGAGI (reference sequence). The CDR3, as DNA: TGTGCCAGCACACAGGGGGGAAACACCATATATTTT. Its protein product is CASTQGGNTIYF.

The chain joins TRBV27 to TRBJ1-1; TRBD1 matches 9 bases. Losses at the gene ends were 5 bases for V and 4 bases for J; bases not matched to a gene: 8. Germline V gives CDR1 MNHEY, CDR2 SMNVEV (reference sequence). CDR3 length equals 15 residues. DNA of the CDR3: TGTGCCAGCAGTCCGTACAGGGGGCCTGGCACTGAAGCTTTCTTT. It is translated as CASSPYRGPGTEAFF.

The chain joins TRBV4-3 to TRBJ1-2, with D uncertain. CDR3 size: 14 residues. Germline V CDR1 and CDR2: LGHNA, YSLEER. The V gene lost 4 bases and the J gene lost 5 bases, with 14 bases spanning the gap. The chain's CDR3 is CASSRPGREYGYTF. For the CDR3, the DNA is TGCGCCAGCAGCCGCCCCGGACGGGAGTATGGCTACACCTTC.

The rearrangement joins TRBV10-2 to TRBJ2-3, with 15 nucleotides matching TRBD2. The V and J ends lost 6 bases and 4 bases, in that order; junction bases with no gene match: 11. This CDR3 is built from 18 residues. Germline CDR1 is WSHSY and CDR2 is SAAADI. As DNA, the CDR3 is TGCGCCAGCAGGGCGGGACTAGCGGGGGGAGGGGGCGCAGATACGCAGTATTTT. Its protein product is CASRAGLAGGGGADTQYF.

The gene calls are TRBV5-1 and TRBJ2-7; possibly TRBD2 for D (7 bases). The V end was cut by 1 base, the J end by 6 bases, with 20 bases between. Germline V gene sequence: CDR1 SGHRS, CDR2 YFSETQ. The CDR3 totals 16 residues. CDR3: CASSLFGGGGTGEQYF. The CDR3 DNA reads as TGCGCCAGCAGCTTGTTCGGAGGGGGAGGGACTGGCGAGCAGTACTTC.

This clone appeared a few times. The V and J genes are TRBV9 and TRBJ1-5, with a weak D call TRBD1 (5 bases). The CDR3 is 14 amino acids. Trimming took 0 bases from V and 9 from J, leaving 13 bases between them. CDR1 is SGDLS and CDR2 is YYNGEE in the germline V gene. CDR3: CASSVAGRRGPQHF. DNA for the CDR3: TGTGCCAGCAGCGTAGCTGGGAGGAGGGGGCCCCAGCATTTT.

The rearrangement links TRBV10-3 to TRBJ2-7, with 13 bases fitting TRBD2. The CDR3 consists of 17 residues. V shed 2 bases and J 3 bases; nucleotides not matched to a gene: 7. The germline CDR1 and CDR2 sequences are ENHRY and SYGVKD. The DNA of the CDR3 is TGTGCCATCAGTGAGCCCGGACTAGCGGGAGTGGACTACGAGCAGTACTTC. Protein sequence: CAISEPGLAGVDYEQYF.

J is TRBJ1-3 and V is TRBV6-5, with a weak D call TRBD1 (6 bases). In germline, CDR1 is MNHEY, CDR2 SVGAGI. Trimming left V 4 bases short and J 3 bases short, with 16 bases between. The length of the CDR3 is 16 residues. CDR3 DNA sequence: TGTGCCAGCAGTTTGGGGGACACCCCCAGTGGAAACACCATATATTTT. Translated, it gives CASSLGDTPSGNTIYF.

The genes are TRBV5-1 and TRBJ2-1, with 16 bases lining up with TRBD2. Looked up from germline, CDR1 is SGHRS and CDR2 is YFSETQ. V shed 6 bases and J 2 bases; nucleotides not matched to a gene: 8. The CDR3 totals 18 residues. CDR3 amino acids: CASIPGLAGGMTYNEQFF. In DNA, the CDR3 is TGCGCCAGCATTCCGGGACTAGCGGGAGGGATGACCTACAATGAGCAGTTCTTC.

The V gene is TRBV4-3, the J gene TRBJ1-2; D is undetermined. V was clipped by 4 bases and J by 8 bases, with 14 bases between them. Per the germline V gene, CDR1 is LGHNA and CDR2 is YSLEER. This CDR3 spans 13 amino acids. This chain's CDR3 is CASSPPGTGGYTF. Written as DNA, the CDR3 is TGCGCCAGCAGCCCCCCCGGCACGGGGGGCTACACCTTC.

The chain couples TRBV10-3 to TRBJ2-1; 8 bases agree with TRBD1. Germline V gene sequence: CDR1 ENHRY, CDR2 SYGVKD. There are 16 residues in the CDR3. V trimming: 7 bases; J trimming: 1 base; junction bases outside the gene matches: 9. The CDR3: CAITQTGGSSYNEQFF. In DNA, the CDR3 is TGTGCCATCACTCAAACAGGGGGAAGTTCCTACAATGAGCAGTTCTTC.

CDR3 sequence (DNA): TGTGCCAGCACCGACGGGGGATCTGGAAACACCATATATTTT. This gives the protein CASTDGGSGNTIYF. V and J are TRBV6-5 and TRBJ1-3, with D possibly matching TRBD1 (5 bases). In germline, CDR1 is MNHEY, CDR2 SVGAGI. Trimming removed 7 bases at V and 1 base at J, with 11 bases between. The length of the CDR3 is 14 residues.

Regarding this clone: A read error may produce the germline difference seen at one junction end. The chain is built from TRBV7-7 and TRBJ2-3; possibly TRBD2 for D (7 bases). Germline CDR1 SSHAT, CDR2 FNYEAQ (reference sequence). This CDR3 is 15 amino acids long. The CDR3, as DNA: TGTGCTAGCAGCCCCCGGGGGGCTGGAGAAGATACGCAGTATTTT. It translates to CASSPRGAGEDTQYF.

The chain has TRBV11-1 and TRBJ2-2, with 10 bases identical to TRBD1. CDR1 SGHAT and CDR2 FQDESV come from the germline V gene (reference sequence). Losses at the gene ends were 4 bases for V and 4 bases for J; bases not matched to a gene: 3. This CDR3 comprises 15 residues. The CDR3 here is CASSSRTGGTGELFF. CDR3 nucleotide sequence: TGTGCCAGCAGCTCCCGGACAGGGGGCACCGGGGAGCTGTTTTTT.

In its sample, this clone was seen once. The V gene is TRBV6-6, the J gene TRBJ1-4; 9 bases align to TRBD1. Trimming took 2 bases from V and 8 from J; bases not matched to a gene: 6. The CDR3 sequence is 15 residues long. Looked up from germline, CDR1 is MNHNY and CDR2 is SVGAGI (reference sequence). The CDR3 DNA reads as TGTGCCAGCAGTTACACAGGGGGCGGCGAGGAAAAACTGTTTTTT. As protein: CASSYTGGGEEKLFF.

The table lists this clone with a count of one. Here the CDR3 DNA reads TGTGCCAGCAGTGAAGTCCCGTACAATGAGCAGTTCTTC. This codes for CASSEVPYNEQFF. The V gene is TRBV6-1, the J gene TRBJ2-1; D unresolved. From germline, CDR1 is MNHNS and CDR2 SASEGT. V shed 1 base and J shed 4 bases, with 5 bases lying between them. CDR3 length: 13 residues.

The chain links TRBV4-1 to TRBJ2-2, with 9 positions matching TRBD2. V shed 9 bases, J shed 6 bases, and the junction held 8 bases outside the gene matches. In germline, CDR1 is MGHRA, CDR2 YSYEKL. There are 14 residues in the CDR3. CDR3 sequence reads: CARETSGVPGELFF. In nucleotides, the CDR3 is TGCGCCAGGGAGACTAGCGGCGTTCCCGGGGAGCTGTTTTTT.

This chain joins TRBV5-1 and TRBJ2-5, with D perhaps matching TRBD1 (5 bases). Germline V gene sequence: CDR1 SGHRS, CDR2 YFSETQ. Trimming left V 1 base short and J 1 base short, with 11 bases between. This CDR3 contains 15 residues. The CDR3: CASSLTDTSQETQYF. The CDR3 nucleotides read TGCGCCAGCAGCTTGACGGACACCAGCCAAGAGACCCAGTACTTC.